This is a list of T cell receptor beta chains from one sample in a study of blood T cell dynamics during melanoma immunotherapy. Only in-frame clones appear in the TCRdb table, and some are missing; sequencing was by immunoSEQ multiplex PCR. Among some 14,000 clones listed, 92% were seen once. The source was blood, collected from a patient treated with checkpoint blockade. The receptors originated from a human donor with melanoma. Each CDR3 is given with its conserved first and last residue. The D gene is left open where the match is weak. Rows give clone size only sometimes, using once, few, many, or a class for an expanded clone.

CDR3 DNA	CDR3 protein	CDR3 length	D gene	J gene	V gene	clone size
TGTGCCAGCAGCTTATTCGGGACAGCTCAACCCGATACGCAGTATTTT	CASSLFGTAQPDTQYF	16	TRBD1	TRBJ2-3	TRBV11-3	.
TGTGCCAGCAGCCGTATGCCCGCCGGTGTTAACTATGGCTACACCTTC	CASSRMPAGVNYGYTF	16	.	TRBJ1-2	TRBV11-1	.
TGTGCCAGCAGACCCGACATCGACTCTGGAAACACCATATATTTT	CASRPDIDSGNTIYF	15	.	TRBJ1-3	TRBV6-6	.
TGTGCCAGCAGCCTACCTTGGGCGACAGGGGGAAGTTACGAGCAGTACTTC	CASSLPWATGGSYEQYF	17	TRBD1	TRBJ2-7	TRBV28	.
TGTGCCAGCAGCTTAGCGGAGGAGCAGTTCTTC	CASSLAEEQFF	11	.	TRBJ2-1	TRBV7-6	.
TGTGCCAGCAGCACACAGGTGAACACTGAAGCTTTCTTT	CASSTQVNTEAFF	13	.	TRBJ1-1	TRBV6-1	.
TGTGCCAGCACCCCGAGCGGAAGCTATGGCTACACCTTC	CASTPSGSYGYTF	13	.	TRBJ1-2	TRBV6-1	once
TGTGCCAGCAGCCCGGGACTAGCGGGGATCTACGAGCAGTACTTC	CASSPGLAGIYEQYF	15	TRBD2	TRBJ2-7	TRBV7-8	.
TGTGCCAGCAGCTTCGTCGGACGGAGCTCCTACGAGCAGTACTTC	CASSFVGRSSYEQYF	15	.	TRBJ2-7	TRBV11-3	.
TGCGCCAGCAGCCAAGATCCCCCAGGTCCCCAGCATTTT	CASSQDPPGPQHF	13	.	TRBJ1-5	TRBV4-1	few
TGTGCCAGTAGTATTAACCGACAGGGGAACACTGAAGCTTTCTTT	CASSINRQGNTEAFF	15	TRBD1	TRBJ1-1	TRBV19	.
TGTGCCAGCAGCCCAGCCTACAATGAGCAGTTCTTC	CASSPAYNEQFF	12	.	TRBJ2-1	TRBV7-2	.
TGTGCCAGCAGTGAATCAGGGCGGGGCGAGCAGTACTTC	CASSESGRGEQYF	13	.	TRBJ2-7	TRBV25-1	.